This T cell receptor beta chain is from a study of control samples from healthy donors and cancer patients. TCRdb keeps only in-frame clones here, not all; method: immunoSEQ multiplex PCR. This sample has 150,000 to 200,000 clones, with almost 90% found just once. V shed 3 bases, J shed 0 bases, and the junction held 4 bases outside the gene matches. Germline CDR1 LNHDA, CDR2 SQIVND (reference sequence). The CDR3 runs 17 residues. This clone was seen a few times. The TCR was taken from a woman aged 50 to 60 in good health. The rearrangement uses TRBV19 and TRBJ2-6; 8 bases are a match to TRBD1. Sample: blood. The CDR3 region is CASSMRQGTSGANVLTF. The CDR3 nucleotides are TGTGCCAGTAGTATGCGACAGGGGACCTCTGGGGCCAACGTCCTGACTTTC. Full variable domain (rest looked up from reference TRBV19 and TRBJ2-6): DGGITQSPKYLFRKEGQNVTLSCEQNLNHDAMYWYRQDPGQGLRLIYYSQIVNDFQKGDIAEGYSVSREKKESFPLTVTSAQKNPTAFYLCASSMRQGTSGANVLTFGAGSRLTVL.